These 17 T cell receptor beta chains share one sample of origin, sequenced in a study of beta chain features in type 1 diabetes. Which antigens these TCRs recognize remains unknown. Investigators reverse transcribed all isolated RNA, so they sequenced expressed TCRB transcripts. The protocol was immunoSEQ multiplex PCR, while the TCRdb copy is restricted to in-frame clones and leaves out a portion. The sample contains 600,000 or so clones, about an eighth of which appear only once. Study outcomes and limitations: Among all four CD4+ subsets, Type 1 diabetes patients had TCRB CDR3s that were moderately but significantly shorter.

What was sequenced was naive CD4+ T cells from blood. The receptors stem from a man younger than 35 with type 1 diabetes.

This clone was detected a few times. The rearrangement links TRBV4-2 to TRBJ2-7, with 8 nucleotides matching TRBD2. Germline CDR1 and CDR2: LGHNA and YNFKEQ. The ends lost 0 bases at V and 4 bases at J; junction bases unmatched: 14. CDR3 length: 18 amino acids. This CDR3 reads CASSQEARSGRYFYEQYF. The DNA of the CDR3 is TGTGCCAGCAGCCAAGAAGCAAGGAGCGGGAGATACTTTTACGAGCAGTACTTC.

A remark on this clone: Other DNA variants within this sample encode the same CDR3. This chain connects TRBV5-1 to TRBJ2-5, with 10 bases lining up with TRBD2. The J segment lost 3 bases and the V segment lost 4 bases, leaving 9 bases of the junction unmatched. The germline CDR1 and CDR2 sequences are SGHRS and YFSETQ. The CDR3 covers 16 residues. The CDR3 loop is CASSPGSLAGEETQYF. CDR3 in DNA: TGCGCCAGCAGCCCCGGGAGCCTAGCGGGAGAAGAGACCCAGTACTTC.

The chain is built from TRBV9 and TRBJ2-3, with 11 bases aligning to TRBD2. The V and J ends lost 0 bases and 5 bases, in that order; junction bases with no gene match: 8. This CDR3 comprises 17 residues. In germline, CDR1 is SGDLS, CDR2 YYNGEE. The CDR3 DNA sequence: TGTGCCAGCAGCGTAGATGCACTAGCGGGGGTCAGAGATACGCAGTATTTT. It yields the protein CASSVDALAGVRDTQYF.

This clone turned up a few times. This specimen includes other DNA sequences encoding the same CDR3. This rearrangement joins TRBV30 to TRBJ2-3; D perhaps matches TRBD2 (5 bases). V lost 1 base to trimming and J lost 0 bases, with 5 bases between them. Per germline, CDR1 GTSNPN and CDR2 SVGIG (reference sequence). The CDR3 is made up of 13 amino acids. The CDR3 DNA reads TGTGCCTGGAGTGGCGGGAGCACAGATACGCAGTATTTT. Amino acid sequence: CAWSGGSTDTQYF.

This clone was counted only a few times. This sequence joins TRBV5-1 and TRBJ2-2; D may be TRBD1 (5 bases). The germline gives CDR1 SGHRS, CDR2 YFSETQ. This CDR3 comprises 17 residues. V was trimmed by 3 bases and J by 0 bases, leaving 15 bases between them. In nucleotides, the CDR3 is TGCGCCAGCAGCTGGAAAAGGGGAAACACGAACACCGGGGAGCTGTTTTTT. Translation gives CASSWKRGNTNTGELFF.

This clone was detected only a few times. The chain has TRBV7-6 and TRBJ1-2, with 7 bases aligning to TRBD1. Germline loops: CDR1 SGHVS, CDR2 FNYEAQ. The CDR3 totals 13 residues. J gave up 2 bases and V 4 bases, and 1 base lay outside the gene matches. The CDR3 loop is CASSSGQNYGYTF. CDR3 coding DNA: TGTGCCAGCAGCTCGGGACAGAACTATGGCTACACCTTC.

This clone was seen more than once but under ten times. The chain joins TRBV30 to TRBJ1-3, with D unresolved. The V end was cut by 0 bases, the J end by 0 bases, with 9 bases between. The germline V gene encodes CDR1 GTSNPN and CDR2 SVGIG (reference sequence). CDR3 length equals 15 residues. CDR3 sequence reads: CAWSVRGTSGNTIYF. CDR3 DNA: TGTGCCTGGAGTGTACGGGGTACCTCTGGAAACACCATATATTTT.

There are a few counts of this clone. This specimen includes other DNA sequences encoding the same CDR3. The rearrangement links TRBV30 to TRBJ1-1, with D maybe TRBD1 (6 bases). This CDR3 contains 12 residues. CDR1 is GTSNPN and CDR2 is SVGIG in the germline V gene (reference sequence). Trimming took 4 bases from V and 1 from J, leaving 7 bases between them. CDR3 sequence: CAWTTGNTEAFF. The CDR3 region has the DNA TGTGCCTGGACGACAGGGAACACTGAAGCTTTCTTT.

The chain recombines TRBV18 with TRBJ2-7, with TRBD1 identical over 7 bases. V was pared by 4 bases and J by 0 bases, with 6 bases of the junction left unmatched. The CDR3 consists of 15 residues. Per the germline V gene, CDR1 is KGHSH and CDR2 is LQKENI. CDR3 nucleotides: TGTGCCAGCTCACTGACAGGGCCACTCTCCTACGAGCAGTACTTC. It codes for CASSLTGPLSYEQYF.

This clone was seen more than once but under ten times. This chain links TRBV9 with TRBJ2-5, with 9 bases fitting TRBD2. Looked up from germline, CDR1 is SGDLS and CDR2 is YYNGEE. Losses at the gene ends were 1 base for V and 2 bases for J; bases not matched to a gene: 6. The CDR3 extends over 16 amino acids. The CDR3 sequence: CASSVSSGETQETQYF. CDR3 DNA: TGTGCCAGCAGCGTATCTAGCGGGGAGACGCAAGAGACCCAGTACTTC.

V usage is TRBV18 and J usage is TRBJ1-5; D might be TRBD1 (5 bases). Germline V lookup: CDR1 KGHSH, CDR2 LQKENI. The CDR3 is 17 residues long. The ends were cut back, 3 bases at V and 9 bases at J, with 24 bases in the middle. This chain's CDR3 is CASSPGPLGILGGPQHF. The CDR3 DNA is TGTGCCAGCTCACCCGGCCCCTTAGGTATCCTCGGGGGGCCCCAGCATTTT.

The rearrangement uses TRBV19 and TRBJ2-3; 10 positions agree with TRBD2. CDR1 LNHDA and CDR2 SQIVND come from the germline V gene (reference sequence). The CDR3 has 15 residues. J gave up 4 bases and V 5 bases, and 6 bases lay outside the gene matches. DNA of the CDR3: TGTGCCAGTAGTTCAGCGGGAGGGGTTCCAGATACGCAGTATTTT. It translates to CASSSAGGVPDTQYF.

This clone was seen only a few times. The CDR3 nucleotides read TGTGCCATCAGTGAGATGCGGGACTCGAACACCGGGGAGCTGTTTTTT. Its translation: CAISEMRDSNTGELFF. The chain recombines TRBV10-3 with TRBJ2-2, with a tentative D call TRBD2 (6 bases). The CDR3 length is 16 residues. Germline lookup yields CDR1 ENHRY and CDR2 SYGVKD. The ends were cut back, 2 bases at V and 0 bases at J, with 10 bases in the middle.

The genes are TRBV11-2 and TRBJ2-2, with 11 positions matching TRBD1. After removal of 6 bases from V and 5 bases from J, the junction contained 5 bases not matched to a gene. The length of the CDR3 is 15 residues. The germline V gene has CDR1 SGHAT and CDR2 FQNNGV. The CDR3 here is CASRRGQGATGELFF. Written as DNA, the CDR3 is TGTGCCAGCAGAAGAGGACAGGGGGCGACCGGGGAGCTGTTTTTT. Supplemented by reference TRBV11-2 and TRBJ2-2, the full variable domain reads EAGVAQSPRYKIIEKRQSVAFWCNPISGHATLYWYQQILGQGPKLLIQFQNNGVVDDSQLPKDRFSAERLKGVDSTLKIQPAKLEDSAVYLCASRRGQGATGELFFGEGSRLTVL.

V gene TRBV11-2 combines with J gene TRBJ2-7, with D possibly matching TRBD1 (7 bases). Germline V CDR1 and CDR2: SGHAT, FQNNGV. The CDR3 contains 16 residues. The ends were cut back, 0 bases at V and 2 bases at J, with 14 bases in the middle. The CDR3 DNA reads as TGTGCCAGCAGCTTAGATCAGGGGGGAGTTGCCTACGAGCAGTACTTC. Its translation: CASSLDQGGVAYEQYF.

CDR3: CASSLSGGKSYNSPLHF. CDR3 in DNA: TGTGCCAGCAGCTTATCAGGGGGAAAATCCTATAATTCACCCCTCCACTTT. The V and J genes are TRBV7-2 and TRBJ1-6, with TRBD1 identical over 7 bases. Per germline, CDR1 SGHTA and CDR2 FQGNSA. With V trimmed by 2 bases and J by 1 base, 5 bases remained unmatched. CDR3 length equals 17 residues.

This chain connects TRBV27 to TRBJ2-3; the D is unclear. CDR3 size: 14 residues. V was clipped by 3 bases and J by 1 base, with 8 bases between them. The germline V gene encodes CDR1 MNHEY and CDR2 SMNVEV (reference sequence). As DNA, the CDR3 is TGTGCCAGCAGTTTGAAAAGGGGCACAGATACGCAGTATTTT. Translating gives CASSLKRGTDTQYF.